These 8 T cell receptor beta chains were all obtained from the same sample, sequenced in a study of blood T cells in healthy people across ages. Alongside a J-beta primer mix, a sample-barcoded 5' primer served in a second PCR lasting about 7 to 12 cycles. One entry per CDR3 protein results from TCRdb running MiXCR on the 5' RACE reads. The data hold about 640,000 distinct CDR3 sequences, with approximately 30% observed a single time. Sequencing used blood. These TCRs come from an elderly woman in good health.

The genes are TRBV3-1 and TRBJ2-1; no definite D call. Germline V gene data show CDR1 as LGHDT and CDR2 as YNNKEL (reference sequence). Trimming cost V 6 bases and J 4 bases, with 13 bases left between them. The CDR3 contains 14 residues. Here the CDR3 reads CASSTTNPYNEQFF. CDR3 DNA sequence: TGTGCCAGCAGTACAACCAACCCGTACAATGAGCAGTTCTTC.

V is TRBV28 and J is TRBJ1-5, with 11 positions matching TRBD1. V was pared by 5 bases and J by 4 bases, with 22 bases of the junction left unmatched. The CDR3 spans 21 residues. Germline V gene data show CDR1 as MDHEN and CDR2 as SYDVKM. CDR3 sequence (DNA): TGTGCCAGCAGTCACACGGGACAGGGGGAAATTCGCACCCCTGGAAATCAGCCCCAGCATTTT. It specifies CASSHTGQGEIRTPGNQPQHF.

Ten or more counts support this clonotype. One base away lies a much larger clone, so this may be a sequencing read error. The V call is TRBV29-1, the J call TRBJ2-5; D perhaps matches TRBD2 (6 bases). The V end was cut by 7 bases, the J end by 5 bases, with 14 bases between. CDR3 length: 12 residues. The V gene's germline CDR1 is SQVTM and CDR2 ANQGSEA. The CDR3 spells CSASVGGETQYF. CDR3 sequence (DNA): TGCAGCGCCAGCGTTGGGGGGGAGACCCAGTACTTC.

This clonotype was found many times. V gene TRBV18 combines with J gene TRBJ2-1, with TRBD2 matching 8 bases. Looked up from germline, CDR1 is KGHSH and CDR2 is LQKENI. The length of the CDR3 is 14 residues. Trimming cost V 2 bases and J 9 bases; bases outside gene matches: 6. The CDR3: CASSPVRAGAEQFF. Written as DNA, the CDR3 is TGTGCCAGCTCACCAGTAAGAGCGGGGGCTGAGCAGTTCTTC.

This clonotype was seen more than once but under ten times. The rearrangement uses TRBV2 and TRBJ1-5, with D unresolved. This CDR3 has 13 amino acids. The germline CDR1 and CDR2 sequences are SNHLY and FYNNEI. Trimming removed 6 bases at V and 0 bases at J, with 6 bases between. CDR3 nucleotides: TGTGCCAGCAGAAGGTATAGCAATCAGCCCCAGCATTTT. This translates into CASRRYSNQPQHF.

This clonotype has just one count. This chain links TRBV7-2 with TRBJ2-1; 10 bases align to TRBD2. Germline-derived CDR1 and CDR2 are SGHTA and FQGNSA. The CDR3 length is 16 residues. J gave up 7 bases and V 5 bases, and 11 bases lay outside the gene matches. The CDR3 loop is CASSPRGAGGMNEQFF. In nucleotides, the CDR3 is TGTGCCAGCAGCCCTCGGGGAGCGGGGGGGATGAATGAGCAGTTCTTC.

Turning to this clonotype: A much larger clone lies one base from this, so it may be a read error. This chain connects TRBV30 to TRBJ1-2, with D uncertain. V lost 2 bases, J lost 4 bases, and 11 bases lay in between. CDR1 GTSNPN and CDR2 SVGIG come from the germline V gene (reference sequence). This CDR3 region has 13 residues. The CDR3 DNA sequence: TGTGCCTGGAGTTATCTTCCGACCTATGGCTACACCTTC. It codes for CAWSYLPTYGYTF.

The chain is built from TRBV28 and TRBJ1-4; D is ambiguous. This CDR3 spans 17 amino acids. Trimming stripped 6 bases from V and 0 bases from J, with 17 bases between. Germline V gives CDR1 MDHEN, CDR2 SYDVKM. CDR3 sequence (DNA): TGTGCCAGCAGAGAGGGCGGATCTGGGTCAACTAATGAAAAACTGTTTTTT. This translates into CASREGGSGSTNEKLFF.